Here is one TCR beta chain with its context. With random hexamers, roughly 0.45 to 1 ug RNA was reverse transcribed. TCRdb reanalysed the immunoSEQ multiplex PCR reads using MiXCR and keeps one entry per CDR3 protein. Of more than 150,000 distinct CDR3 sequences in the sample, more than 85% were seen once. The record originates from a study of CD8 T cells in Susac syndrome. Sequencing input: CD8+ T cells from PBMCs. This sequence originates from a human donor with Susac syndrome.

CDR3 in DNA: TGTGCCAGCATCCCAGCGGGAGTATACGAGCAGTACTTC. Amino acids: CASIPAGVYEQYF. V and J are TRBV27 and TRBJ2-7, with TRBD2 matching over 8 bases. Per the germline V gene, CDR1 is MNHEY and CDR2 is SMNVEV (reference sequence). The CDR3 has 13 residues. After removal of 7 bases from V and 4 bases from J, the junction contained 6 bases not matched to a gene.